This T cell receptor (beta chain) was identified in a study of cytomegalovirus exposure and HLA in healthy donors. Whole-study findings and limits: When a later analysis was performed, an Asian-associated ancestry cluster reportedly had fewer N-insertions than the roughly 730-donor mean. TCR beta sequences numbering around 15,000 were associated with HLA alleles at 0.05 false discovery rate in a later analysis. TCR beta V- and J-gene trimming was later associated with a missense DCLRE1C variant.

This clone was seen only a few times. Its specificity is not known. Participants comprised healthy donors of bone marrow. Deletions cut 6 bases from V and 2 bases from J, with 8 bases between. The CDR3 has 13 amino acids. The V gene's germline CDR1 is SNHLY and CDR2 FYNNEI. The PCR had 60 Vbeta and 13 Jbeta primers. The assay was immunoSEQ multiplex PCR, and TCRdb's table has in-frame clones only and misses some. The sample gives tens of thousands of clones, 75% of which show up once; less than 8% is in the top ten. The sequence came from a woman aged 40 to 49 in good health and CMV-seronegative. The chain combines TRBV2 with TRBJ1-5, with a tentative D call TRBD1 (5 bases). The source material was PBMCs. The CDR3 is CASRLTGNQPQHF. In DNA, the CDR3 is TGTGCCAGCAGGCTGACAGGCAATCAGCCCCAGCATTTT.